This TCR beta chain derives from a study of cytomegalovirus exposure and HLA in healthy donors. About the research overall: Some 85 million unique TCRs from HLA-typed donors were held in an early data release. In terms of ancestry, the Caucasian-associated cluster contained about 81% of the approximately 400 genotyped donors.

Germline V gene data show CDR1 as ENHRY and CDR2 as SYGVKD. With 10 bases removed from V and 0 bases from J, the gap between germline ends came to 18 bases. This CDR3 contains 16 residues. PCR primers comprised 60 Vbeta and 13 Jbeta primers. Libraries were prepared by immunoSEQ multiplex PCR; TCRdb keeps only in-frame clonotypes and omits some of them. The sample records approximately 51,000 clones, under 75% being singletons. On this clone itself: As yet, its antigen is unknown.

Regarding the study as a whole: Later analysis placed DRB1 highest and HLA-C lowest in TCR association rates, which differed by HLA locus. Of the V segments, some could not be distinguished, including TRBV6-2 and TRBV6-3, and were excluded.

The sequencing sample was made of PBMCs. This clonotype was obtained from a man younger than 40 in good health and CMV-seronegative. The gene calls are TRBV10-3 and TRBJ2-2; D possibly corresponds to TRBD2 (5 bases). The CDR3 DNA reads as TGTGCCACCCGGGATGGTCGCAGCGCGAACACCGGGGAGCTGTTTTTT. Amino acids: CATRDGRSANTGELFF.